The 23 T cell receptor beta chains presented below share a single source sample, sequenced in a study of cytomegalovirus exposure and HLA in healthy donors. Primers included in the PCR were 60 Vbeta and 13 Jbeta primers. Sequenced by immunoSEQ multiplex PCR; TCRdb stores in-frame clones only, minus some. Among fewer than 150,000 clones listed, under 80% were seen once. Sequencing was performed on PBMCs. These receptors all come from a male donor in good health and CMV-seronegative.

This rearrangement joins TRBV30 to TRBJ1-2; 7 bases fit TRBD1. Germline trimming cut 0 bases from V and 8 bases from J; bases unmatched to any gene: 12. CDR1 GTSNPN and CDR2 SVGIG come from the germline V gene (reference sequence). The CDR3 consists of 15 residues. CDR3 residues: CAWSVQPTGMGGYTF. In DNA form, the CDR3 reads TGTGCCTGGAGTGTACAACCGACAGGGATGGGGGGCTACACCTTC. Together with reference TRBV30 and TRBJ1-2, the CDR3 gives the full variable domain: SQTIHQWPATLVQPVGSPLSLECTVEGTSNPNLYWYRQAAGRGLQLLFYSVGIGQISSEVPQNLSASRPQDRQFILSSKKLLLSDSGFYLCAWSVQPTGMGGYTFGSGTRLTVV.

CDR3 residues: CASSVRQANSPLHF. CDR3 DNA sequence: TGTGCCAGCAGTGTGAGACAGGCCAATTCACCCCTCCACTTT. The chain employs TRBV13 and TRBJ1-6, with D maybe TRBD1 (6 bases). CDR3 length: 14 residues. CDR1 is PRHDT and CDR2 is FYEKMQ in the germline V gene (reference sequence). V was cut by 6 bases and J by 7 bases, with 13 bases left in between. Based on the CDR3 plus reference TRBV13 and TRBJ1-6, the full variable domain is AAGVIQSPRHLIKEKRETATLKCYPIPRHDTVYWYQQGPGQDPQFLISFYEKMQSDKGSIPDRFSAQQFSDYHSELNMSSLELGDSALYFCASSVRQANSPLHFGNGTRLTVT.

V is TRBV5-6 and J is TRBJ1-6; TRBD1 matches at 7 bases. The germline CDR1 and CDR2 sequences are SGHDT and YYEEEE. The CDR3 sequence is 17 residues long. With V trimmed by 4 bases and J by 0 bases, 7 bases remained unmatched. Here the CDR3 DNA reads TGTGCCAGCAGCCGCAAGACAGGGAACTCCTATAATTCACCCCTCCACTTT. Translation: CASSRKTGNSYNSPLHF. Drawing the rest from reference TRBV5-6 and TRBJ1-6, the complete variable domain is DAGVTQSPTHLIKTRGQQVTLRCSPKSGHDTVSWYQQALGQGPQFIFQYYEEEERQRGNFPDRFSGHQFPNYSSELNVNALLLGDSALYLCASSRKTGNSYNSPLHFGNGTRLTVT.

In this sample, this clone turned up a few times. The V call is TRBV5-6, the J call TRBJ1-3, with D unresolved. The CDR3 length is 15 residues. V was cut by 5 bases and J by 7 bases, with 19 bases left in between. CDR1 SGHDT and CDR2 YYEEEE come from the germline V gene. The CDR3 reads CASSFAGRLSNTIYF. The CDR3 DNA sequence: TGTGCCAGCAGTTTTGCGGGGAGGCTGTCGAACACCATATATTTT.

The CDR3 bases are TGTGCCAGCTTGGAGATGAGGGGAGGCACTGAAGCTTTCTTT. Its translation: CASLEMRGGTEAFF. The chain joins TRBV18 to TRBJ1-1; a possible D gene is TRBD1 (5 bases). Looked up from germline, CDR1 is KGHSH and CDR2 is LQKENI. The CDR3 extends over 14 amino acids. Trimming removed 7 bases at V and 4 bases at J, with 16 bases between.

This clone showed up just a few times. The rearrangement links TRBV7-9 to TRBJ2-7, with 9 bases aligning to TRBD1. The CDR3 has 14 residues. J was trimmed by 3 bases and V by 4 bases; bases with no gene match: 4. Germline V gene data show CDR1 as SEHNR and CDR2 as FQNEAQ (reference sequence). Here the CDR3 DNA reads TGTGCCAGCAGCTACCGGACAGGGGTCTACGAGCAGTACTTC. It encodes CASSYRTGVYEQYF.

The chain employs TRBV7-2 and TRBJ2-7, with 8 bases matching TRBD1. Germline V CDR1 and CDR2: SGHTA, FQGNSA. The V and J ends lost 1 base and 6 bases, in that order; junction bases with no gene match: 8. This CDR3 has 15 residues. The CDR3 reads CASSLDRQGLGEQYF. CDR3 DNA: TGTGCCAGCAGCTTAGACCGACAGGGGCTCGGCGAGCAGTACTTC. The variable domain in full, with the rest retrieved from reference TRBV7-2 and TRBJ2-7, is GAGVSQSPSNKVTEKGKDVELRCDPISGHTALYWYRQSLGQGLEFLIYFQGNSAPDKSGLPSDRFSAERTGGSVSTLTIQRTQQEDSAVYLCASSLDRQGLGEQYFGPGTRLTVT.

This clone appeared a single time. The chain has TRBV9 and TRBJ2-7; D perhaps matches TRBD2 (6 bases). V lost 3 bases and J lost 9, with 28 bases in between. CDR1 and CDR2 from the germline V gene are SGDLS and YYNGEE. The CDR3 consists of 17 residues. CDR3 region: CASSEGGGGPRVLTQYF. As DNA, the CDR3 is TGTGCCAGCAGCGAGGGTGGAGGAGGGCCTCGGGTCTTAACGCAGTACTTC.

This clone was counted only a few times. For the CDR3, the DNA is TGTGCCAGCAGCCAGGGGTTTGAGCAGTTCTTC. This encodes CASSQGFEQFF. The chain combines TRBV11-3 with TRBJ2-1, with D possibly matching TRBD1 (6 bases). CDR3 length equals 11 residues. V was trimmed by 5 bases and J by 9 bases, leaving 8 bases between them. CDR1 is SGHNT, CDR2 YENEEA, per germline.

Turning to this clone: Compared with germline, one end of the junction differs, possibly owing to a read error. This rearrangement joins TRBV29-1 to TRBJ1-2; D possibly corresponds to TRBD1 (5 bases). CDR3 size: 13 residues. Germline V CDR1 and CDR2: SQVTM, ANQGSEA. CDR3 amino acids: CSVATAGNYGYPF. CDR3 DNA sequence: TGCAGCGTTGCTACTGCAGGGAACTATGGCTACCCCTTC.

This rearrangement joins TRBV30 to TRBJ2-5; TRBD2 is a possible D gene (5 bases). The DNA end is a closer match to TRBJ2-7, so the J assignment may be wrong. The germline CDR1 and CDR2 sequences are GTSNPN and SVGIG (reference sequence). This CDR3 has 12 residues. The CDR3 loop is CAWGEWMYEQYF. In nucleotides, the CDR3 is TGTGCCTGGGGGGAGTGGATGTACGAGCAGTACTTC.

The chain joins TRBV2 to TRBJ2-7; D possibly corresponds to TRBD1 (5 bases). CDR1 SNHLY and CDR2 FYNNEI come from the germline V gene. V was shortened by 4 bases and J by 7 bases, with 14 bases between the two germline ends. The CDR3 spans 13 residues. The CDR3 here is CASSGYRIVEQYF. As DNA, the CDR3 is TGTGCCAGCAGTGGTTACAGGATAGTTGAGCAGTACTTC. Looking up the rest from reference TRBV2 and TRBJ2-7 gives the full variable domain: EPEVTQTPSHQVTQMGQEVILRCVPISNHLYFYWYRQILGQKVEFLVSFYNNEISEKSEIFDDQFSVERPDGSNFTLKIRSTKLEDSAMYFCASSGYRIVEQYFGPGTRLTVT.

This clone was seen a few times. The V gene is TRBV13, the J gene TRBJ1-3; TRBD1 matches at 7 bases. Germline V gives CDR1 PRHDT, CDR2 FYEKMQ (reference sequence). The CDR3 extends over 15 amino acids. V was clipped by 3 bases and J by 5 bases; unmatched bases: 7. CDR3 amino acids: CASSFQTGSRNTIYF. The CDR3 bases are TGTGCCAGCAGCTTCCAGACAGGGTCTCGAAACACCATATATTTT.

This clone showed up just once. One end of the junction does not line up with germline, which may come from a read error. CDR3 nucleotides: TGTGCTAGCAGCCCGGACAGGGAAAAGCAGTTCTTC. The encoded protein is CASSPDREKQFF. This chain joins TRBV7-7 and TRBJ2-1; 8 nucleotides agree with TRBD1. Germline-derived CDR1 and CDR2 are SSHAT and FNYEAQ (reference sequence). The CDR3 spans 12 residues.

The chain employs TRBV5-6 and TRBJ2-7; 8 nucleotides agree with TRBD1. The V and J ends lost 1 base and 7 bases, in that order; junction bases with no gene match: 13. This CDR3 has 16 residues. Germline CDR1 SGHDT, CDR2 YYEEEE. DNA of the CDR3: TGTGCCAGCAGCTTGCGATCCGGGACAGGACGAGGAGAGCAGTACTTC. It yields the protein CASSLRSGTGRGEQYF.

V and J are TRBV5-1 and TRBJ1-5; possible D gene TRBD1, 6 bases. Trimming shortened V by 0 bases and J by 1 base, and 8 bases separated the two germline ends. Germline loops: CDR1 SGHRS, CDR2 YFSETQ. This CDR3 comprises 15 residues. The DNA for the CDR3 is TGCGCCAGCAGCTTGGGGGACACCAGCAATCAGCCCCAGCATTTT. Translation: CASSLGDTSNQPQHF.

The DNA for the CDR3 is TGTGCCAGCGACGCCCCACGGGGAGTGAACACCGGGGAGCTGTTTTTT. This gives the protein CASDAPRGVNTGELFF. The gene calls are TRBV9 and TRBJ2-2; D is possibly TRBD2 (5 bases). V was shortened by 7 bases and J by 1 base, with 17 bases between the two germline ends. Germline V gene lookup returns CDR1 SGDLS and CDR2 YYNGEE. The CDR3 has 16 residues. Full variable domain (missing parts from reference TRBV9 and TRBJ2-2): DSGVTQTPKHLITATGQRVTLRCSPRSGDLSVYWYQQSLDQGLQFLIQYYNGEERAKGNILERFSAQQFPDLHSELNLSSLELGDSALYFCASDAPRGVNTGELFFGEGSRLTVL.

This chain links TRBV5-1 with TRBJ2-7; maybe TRBD1 (6 bases). Germline assignment: CDR1 SGHRS and CDR2 YFSETQ. Trimming removed 4 bases from V and 3 bases from J, with 17 bases in between. The CDR3 has 15 residues. The CDR3 nucleotides are TGCGCCAGCAGCCCTAGTGGGACATCTATCTACGAGCAGTACTTC. Protein product: CASSPSGTSIYEQYF.

This clone turned up a few times. This rearrangement joins TRBV7-2 to TRBJ1-1; tentatively, D is TRBD1 (6 bases). CDR3 size: 16 residues. The V end was cut by 2 bases, the J end by 1 base, with 14 bases between. Germline CDR1 reads SGHTA; CDR2 reads FQGNSA. CDR3 residues: CASSLLQGRANTEAFF. In DNA form, the CDR3 reads TGTGCCAGCAGCTTACTACAGGGTAGGGCGAACACTGAAGCTTTCTTT.

As regards this clone: Germline and junction disagree at one end, which may indicate a read error. This chain connects TRBV7-9 to TRBJ1-1; 10 bases align to TRBD1. The CDR3 is 15 amino acids. Germline values: CDR1 SEHNR, CDR2 FQNEAQ (reference sequence). The CDR3 region is CSSSLGGQGSAEAFF. The CDR3 DNA is TGTTCCAGCAGCCTAGGGGGACAGGGGTCTGCTGAAGCTTTCTTT.

The J gene is TRBJ2-2, the V gene TRBV30, with 11 bases lining up with TRBD2. The junction had 4 bases not matched to a gene; V was cut back by 2 bases and J by 2 bases. The CDR3 has 16 amino acids. Germline CDR1 reads GTSNPN; CDR2 reads SVGIG (reference sequence). In DNA form, the CDR3 reads TGTGCCTGGAGTCGGCTAGCGGGGGGAAACACCGGGGAGCTGTTTTTT. Amino acids: CAWSRLAGGNTGELFF.

To note about this clone: Compared with germline, one end of the junction differs, possibly owing to a read error. The chain uses TRBV7-7 and TRBJ2-3; no firm D call. Germline assignment: CDR1 SSHAT and CDR2 FNYEAQ (reference sequence). The CDR3 extends over 12 amino acids. The CDR3: CASSPDMDTQYF. The CDR3, as DNA: TGTGCTAGCAGCCCAGACATGGATACGCAGTATTTT.

This clone occurred once. The chain employs TRBV27 and TRBJ2-7; 11 bases line up with TRBD1. Germline V gene sequence: CDR1 MNHEY, CDR2 SMNVEV (reference sequence). This CDR3 has 16 amino acids. The ends lost 2 bases at V and 4 bases at J; junction bases unmatched: 7. The CDR3 sequence: CASSLRPGTGGYEQYF. The DNA of the CDR3 is TGTGCCAGCAGTTTACGACCCGGGACAGGGGGTTACGAGCAGTACTTC.